The 18 T cell receptor beta chains given below trace back to one sample, sequenced in a study of response to subunit inactivated influenza vaccine (dated by TCRdb to the late 2010s). Libraries were constructed by RT-PCR. Sequencing relied on an Illumina HiSeq 2500. The public reads were quality trimmed at Q25 with fastp and then assembled into clones with MiXCR by TCRdb, keeping productive beta chains. Rows with one shared CDR3 protein collapse into an entry with the most common genes and DNA. In all, the sample holds 600,000 to 850,000 distinct CDR3 sequences, and 14% of those were seen once. Of the sample, approximately 7.6% falls within the top ten clones. This material consisted of PBMCs from blood, taken roughly 2 weeks before vaccination. The receptors here all came from a man in his fifties who received an inactivated influenza vaccine. Donor details come from another sample of the same person, matched by shared clones.

The V call is TRBV18, the J call TRBJ2-7; TRBD2 matches 9 bases. The V segment lost 8 bases and the J segment 2 bases; nucleotides outside the gene matches: 19. The V gene's germline CDR1 is KGHSH and CDR2 LQKENI. This CDR3 is 18 amino acids long. CDR3: CASTTKPMSGGITYEQYF. Written as DNA, the CDR3 is TGTGCCAGCACAACAAAACCAATGAGCGGGGGGATTACCTACGAGCAGTACTTC.

This sequence joins TRBV7-2 and TRBJ1-1, with D possibly TRBD1 on 5 matching bases. Trimming removed 0 bases at V and 5 bases at J, with 10 bases between. The CDR3 consists of 14 residues. CDR1 is SGHTA and CDR2 is FQGNSA in the germline V gene. The CDR3 DNA reads TGTGCCAGCAGCTTAGCTAGAGGGGTAACTGAAGCTTTCTTT. Amino acid sequence: CASSLARGVTEAFF.

V is TRBV20-1 and J is TRBJ2-7; TRBD1 matches at 10 bases. The V and J ends lost 0 bases and 3 bases, in that order; junction bases with no gene match: 5. The germline gives CDR1 DFQATT, CDR2 SNEGSKA (reference sequence). The CDR3 contains 15 residues. The CDR3 here is CSARDLDRGHYEQYF. The CDR3 nucleotides are TGCAGTGCTAGAGATTTAGACAGGGGGCACTACGAGCAGTACTTC.

This clonotype appeared a few times. The CDR3 bases are TGCGCCAGCAGCAAGGGTCTCACGGGCAATGAGCAGTTCTTC. Translated: CASSKGLTGNEQFF. The chain uses TRBV10-2 and TRBJ2-1; D not resolved. Trimming removed 6 bases from V and 6 bases from J, with 15 bases in between. CDR3 length equals 14 residues. Looked up from germline, CDR1 is WSHSY and CDR2 is SAAADI.

This rearrangement joins TRBV20-1 to TRBJ1-2, with TRBD1 identical over 12 bases. CDR3 length: 14 amino acids. Germline values: CDR1 DFQATT, CDR2 SNEGSKA (reference sequence). Trimming removed 6 bases from V and 5 bases from J; junction bases left unmatched: 7. CDR3 residues: CSAPLGQGAYGYTF. For the CDR3, the DNA is TGCAGTGCCCCGCTGGGACAGGGGGCATATGGCTACACCTTC.

This chain uses TRBV6-2 or TRBV6-3 with TRBJ2-3; 7 nucleotides line up with TRBD2. This CDR3 has 13 residues. The V gene's germline CDR1 is MNHEY and CDR2 SVGEGT. V was clipped by 6 bases and J by 6 bases; unmatched bases: 6. The CDR3 nucleotides read TGTGCCAGCAGAATGACTAGCAGTGATACGCAGTATTTT. The encoded protein is CASRMTSSDTQYF.

The chain links TRBV7-2 to TRBJ2-4; perhaps TRBD2 as D (5 bases). Looked up from germline, CDR1 is SGHTA and CDR2 is FQGNSA. The CDR3 length is 17 residues. V lost 0 bases and J 2 bases, leaving 14 bases between the germline ends. CDR3 in DNA: TGTGCCAGCAGCTTAGCAGGACTTCAGGATACCAAAAACATTCAGTACTTC. Residues: CASSLAGLQDTKNIQYF.

This sequence joins TRBV7-9 and TRBJ2-7; D perhaps matches TRBD1 (6 bases). Trimming removed 5 bases from V and 7 bases from J, with 12 bases in between. Germline V gives CDR1 SEHNR, CDR2 FQNEAQ (reference sequence). This CDR3 contains 12 residues. The CDR3 DNA is TGTGCCAGCAGCGCTACAGGGTTAGAGCAGTACTTC. Its protein is CASSATGLEQYF.

This sequence joins TRBV10-3 and TRBJ2-2; tentatively, D is TRBD1 (6 bases). Germline assignment: CDR1 ENHRY and CDR2 SYGVKD. This CDR3 spans 14 amino acids. V gave up 7 bases and J gave up 4 bases, with 13 bases separating them. CDR3 region: CAIMPGTPTGELFF. CDR3 bases: TGTGCCATCATGCCCGGGACACCCACCGGGGAGCTGTTTTTT.

This clonotype was counted at least ten times. The rearrangement links TRBV12-3 or TRBV12-4 to TRBJ2-5; no reliable D call. The CDR3 totals 13 residues. V was trimmed by 1 base and J by 3 bases, leaving 6 bases between them. This CDR3 reads CASSLVGEETQYF. CDR3 sequence (DNA): TGTGCCAGCAGTTTAGTTGGAGAAGAGACCCAGTACTTC.

The chain joins TRBV6-2 or TRBV6-3 to TRBJ1-5; TRBD1 is a possible D gene (5 bases). The CDR3 runs to 15 residues. The V end was cut by 2 bases, the J end by 0 bases, with 8 bases between. Germline values: CDR1 MNHEY, CDR2 SVGEGT. Here the CDR3 reads CASSYGTYSNQPQHF. The CDR3 region has the DNA TGTGCCAGCAGTTACGGGACTTATAGCAATCAGCCCCAGCATTTT.

Ten or more counts support this clonotype. The V gene is TRBV24-1, the J gene TRBJ1-1, with a possible D match to TRBD1 (6 bases). The CDR3 consists of 14 residues. Deletions cut 8 bases from V and 5 bases from J, with 17 bases between. The V gene's germline CDR1 is KGHDR and CDR2 SFDVKD. The CDR3: CATNRWRGWTEAFF. In DNA form, the CDR3 reads TGTGCCACCAACAGGTGGAGGGGGTGGACTGAAGCTTTCTTT.

The chain is built from TRBV20-1 and TRBJ1-2, with 9 positions matching TRBD1. There are 14 residues in the CDR3. Per the germline V gene, CDR1 is DFQATT and CDR2 is SNEGSKA (reference sequence). DNA for the CDR3: TGCAGCGCTTACCGTCCGGACAGGGGCTATGGCTACACCTTC. Translated: CSAYRPDRGYGYTF.

In its sample, this clonotype was seen a few times. This chain joins TRBV6-1 and TRBJ1-5; 9 bases are shared with TRBD1. This CDR3 is built from 15 residues. The V segment lost 6 bases and the J segment 1 base; nucleotides outside the gene matches: 4. Germline V gene data show CDR1 as MNHNS and CDR2 as SASEGT. CDR3 residues: CASRNTGGSNQPQHF. CDR3 in DNA: TGTGCCAGCAGAAATACAGGGGGCAGCAATCAGCCCCAGCATTTT.

The chain couples TRBV29-1 to TRBJ2-1, with D possibly being TRBD1 (6 bases). Trimming shortened V by 4 bases and J by 5 bases, and 18 bases separated the two germline ends. The CDR3 spans 15 residues. Germline V lookup: CDR1 SQVTM, CDR2 ANQGSEA. For the CDR3, the DNA is TGCAGCGTTGGCCCTTGGCAGGGGAGAAACAATGAGCAGTTCTTC. Encoded protein: CSVGPWQGRNNEQFF.

This clonotype has more than one count but fewer than ten. This chain connects TRBV24-1 to TRBJ2-1; 13 nucleotides match TRBD2. CDR1 and CDR2 from the germline V gene are KGHDR and SFDVKD. The CDR3 spans 16 residues. The ends lost 9 bases at V and 4 bases at J; junction bases unmatched: 8. The CDR3 nucleotides read TGTGCCACCTCTTACACGGGACTAGCGGGGTACAATGAGCAGTTCTTC. It translates to CATSYTGLAGYNEQFF.

The table lists this clonotype with a few counts. This chain links TRBV20-1 with TRBJ2-5; 7 bases map to TRBD1. CDR1 is DFQATT, CDR2 SNEGSKA, per germline (reference sequence). V shed 6 bases, J shed 5 bases, and the junction held 15 bases outside the gene matches. The CDR3 covers 15 residues. CDR3 sequence reads: CSAGQGDFSVETQYF. CDR3 DNA: TGCAGTGCGGGGCAGGGGGATTTCAGCGTTGAGACCCAGTACTTC.

This clonotype was counted a few times. The V call is TRBV6-2 or TRBV6-3, the J call TRBJ2-1; TRBD2 agrees at 13 bases. The ends lost 7 bases at V and 4 bases at J; junction bases unmatched: 7. Germline V gene lookup returns CDR1 MNHEY and CDR2 SVGEGT. The CDR3 spans 16 residues. This CDR3 reads CASTGLAGDSYNEQFF. In DNA, the CDR3 is TGTGCCAGCACCGGACTAGCGGGAGACTCATACAATGAGCAGTTCTTC.